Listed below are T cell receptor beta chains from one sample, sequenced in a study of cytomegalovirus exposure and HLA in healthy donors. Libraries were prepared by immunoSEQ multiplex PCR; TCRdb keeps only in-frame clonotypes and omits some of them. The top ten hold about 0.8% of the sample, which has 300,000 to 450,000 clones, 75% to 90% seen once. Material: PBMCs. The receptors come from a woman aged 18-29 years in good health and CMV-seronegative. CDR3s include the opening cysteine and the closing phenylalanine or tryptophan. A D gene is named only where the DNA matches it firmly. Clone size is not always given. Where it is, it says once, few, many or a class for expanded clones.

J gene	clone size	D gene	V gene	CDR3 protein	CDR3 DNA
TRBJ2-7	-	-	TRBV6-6	CASSKGGGSSYEQYF	TGTGCCAGCAGTAAGGGCGGAGGAAGCTCCTACGAGCAGTACTTC
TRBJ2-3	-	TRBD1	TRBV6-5	CASTQGATGADTQYF	TGTGCCAGCACCCAGGGGGCAACGGGGGCAGATACGCAGTATTTT
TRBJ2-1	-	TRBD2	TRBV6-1	CASSLGTNLLHEQFF	TGTGCCAGCAGCCTCGGGACTAACCTCTTACATGAGCAGTTCTTC
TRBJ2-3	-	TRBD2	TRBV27	CASSSLSGSGTQYF	TGTGCCAGCAGTTCCCTCAGCGGGAGCGGTACGCAGTATTTT
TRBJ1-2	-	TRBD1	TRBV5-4	CASSLVRDRVYGYTF	TGTGCCAGCAGCTTGGTTCGGGACAGGGTGTATGGCTACACCTTC
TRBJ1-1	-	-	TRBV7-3	CASSLHYGTNTEAFF	TGTGCCAGCAGCTTACATTACGGTACGAACACTGAAGCTTTCTTT
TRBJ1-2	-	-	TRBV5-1	CASSLETGGGYTF	TGCGCCAGCAGCTTGGAAACAGGCGGCGGCTACACCTTC
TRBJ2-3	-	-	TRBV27	CASREVSLDTQYF	TGTGCCAGCAGAGAGGTATCATTGGATACGCAGTATTTT
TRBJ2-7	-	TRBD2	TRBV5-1	CASSLPSGSYEQYF	TGCGCCAGCAGCTTGCCTAGCGGGAGCTACGAGCAGTACTTC
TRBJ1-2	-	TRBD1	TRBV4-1	CASSHDEGAYGYTF	TGCGCCAGCAGCCATGACGAGGGGGCCTATGGCTACACCTTC
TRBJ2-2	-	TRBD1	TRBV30	CAWSVPRGPIGELFF	TGTGCCTGGAGTGTACCCAGGGGGCCTATCGGGGAGCTGTTTTTT
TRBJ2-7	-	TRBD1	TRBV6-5	CASSGPGTGGKQYF	TGTGCCAGCAGTGGCCCCGGGACAGGAGGCAAGCAGTACTTC
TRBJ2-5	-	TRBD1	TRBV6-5	CASRTGGQETQYF	TGTGCCAGCAGAACAGGGGGACAAGAGACCCAGTACTTC
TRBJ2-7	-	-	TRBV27	CASSLAASTYEQYF	TGTGCCAGCAGTTTAGCCGCGAGTACCTACGAGCAGTACTTC
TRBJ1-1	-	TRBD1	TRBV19	CASRVDRGTRKTEAFF	TGTGCCAGTAGGGTGGACAGGGGGACGCGAAAGACTGAAGCTTTCTTT
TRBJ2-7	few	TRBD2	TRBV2	CASAPGGSEQYF	TGTGCCAGCGCCCCTGGCGGGAGCGAGCAGTACTTC
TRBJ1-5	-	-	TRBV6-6	CASSYQGFNQPQHF	TGTGCCAGCAGTTACCAGGGGTTTAATCAGCCCCAGCATTTT
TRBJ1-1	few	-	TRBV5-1	CASSLVQLDTEAFF	TGCGCCAGCAGCTTGGTACAATTGGACACTGAAGCTTTCTTT
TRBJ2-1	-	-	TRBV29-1	CSVVGIAASYNEQFF	TGCAGCGTGGTAGGGATAGCGGCCTCCTACAATGAGCAGTTCTTC
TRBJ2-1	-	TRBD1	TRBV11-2	CASSSQQGFDEQFF	TGTGCCAGCAGCTCTCAACAGGGGTTCGATGAGCAGTTCTTC
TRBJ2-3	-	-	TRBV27	CASSLARTDTQYF	TGTGCCAGCAGCCTAGCCCGCACAGATACGCAGTATTTT
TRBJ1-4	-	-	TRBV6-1	CASSEATGGNEKLFF	TGTGCCAGCAGTGAAGCGACTGGGGGCAATGAAAAACTGTTTTTT
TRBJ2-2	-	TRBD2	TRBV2	CASTGLALGELFF	TGTGCCAGCACCGGACTAGCGCTCGGGGAGCTGTTTTTT
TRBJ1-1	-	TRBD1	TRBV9	CASRPTTGSNTEAFF	TGTGCCAGCAGGCCAACGACAGGGTCGAACACTGAAGCTTTCTTT
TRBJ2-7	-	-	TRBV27	CASSLSLTSFHEQYF	TGTGCCAGCAGTTTATCCCTTACTAGCTTCCACGAGCAGTACTTC
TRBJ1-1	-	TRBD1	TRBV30	CAWSVGVGGVEFF	TGTGCCTGGAGTGTTGGGGTAGGGGGCGTAGAGTTCTTT
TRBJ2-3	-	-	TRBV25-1	CASSPGGGRTDTQYF	TGTGCCAGCAGTCCCGGGGGTGGAAGGACAGATACGCAGTATTTT
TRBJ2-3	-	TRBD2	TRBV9	CASSPGTSGHTDTQYF	TGTGCCAGCAGCCCCGGGACTAGCGGGCACACAGATACGCAGTATTTT
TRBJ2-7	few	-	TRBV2	CAMRLVGSEQYF	TGTGCCATGAGACTAGTCGGCAGCGAGCAGTACTTC
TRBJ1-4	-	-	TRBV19	CASSLSAGANEKLFF	TGTGCCAGTAGCCTCTCGGCAGGGGCCAATGAAAAACTGTTTTTT
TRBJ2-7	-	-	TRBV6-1	CASSDVGGPYEQYF	TGTGCCAGCAGTGATGTCGGGGGTCCCTACGAGCAGTACTTC
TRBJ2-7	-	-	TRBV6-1	CASSEPLNSRTYEQYF	TGTGCCAGCAGTGAACCCCTTAATTCTAGGACCTACGAGCAGTACTTC
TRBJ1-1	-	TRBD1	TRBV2	CASIWTGGRTEAFF	TGTGCCAGCATCTGGACAGGGGGGCGGACTGAAGCTTTCTTT
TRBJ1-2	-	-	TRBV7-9	CASSLPGLIRGYTF	TGTGCCAGCAGCTTACCCGGACTGATACGTGGCTACACCTTC
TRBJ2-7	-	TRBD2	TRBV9	CASSPRDYYYEQYF	TGTGCCAGCAGCCCCCGGGACTATTACTACGAGCAGTACTTC
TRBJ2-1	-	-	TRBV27	CASSFAGKDEQFF	TGTGCCAGCAGTTTTGCAGGGAAGGATGAGCAGTTCTTC
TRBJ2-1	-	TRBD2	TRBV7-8	CASSSRLAGGGYNEQFF	TGTGCCAGCAGCTCTAGACTAGCGGGAGGGGGTTACAATGAGCAGTTCTTC
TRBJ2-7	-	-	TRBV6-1	CASSEALGISYEQYF	TGTGCCAGCAGTGAAGCGCTCGGGATCTCCTACGAGCAGTACTTC
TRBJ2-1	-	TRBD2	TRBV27	CASSFRPTSGSYNEQFF	TGTGCCAGCAGTTTCCGCCCGACTAGCGGGTCCTACAATGAGCAGTTCTTC
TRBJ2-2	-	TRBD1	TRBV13	CASSSGTGGSWAGGELFF	TGTGCCAGCAGCTCCGGGACAGGGGGCTCGTGGGCCGGCGGGGAGCTGTTTTTT
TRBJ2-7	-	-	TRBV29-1	CSVGSAAYEQYF	TGCAGCGTTGGTAGCGCAGCCTACGAGCAGTACTTC
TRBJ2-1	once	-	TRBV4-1	CASSKPATGTYNEQFF	TGCGCCAGCAGCAAACCCGCTACCGGGACTTACAATGAGCAGTTCTTC
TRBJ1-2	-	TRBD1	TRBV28	CASSHNSGQFYGYTF	TGTGCCAGCAGCCATAACTCGGGACAGTTCTATGGCTACACCTTC
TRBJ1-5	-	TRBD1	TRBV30	CAWSSTGLGGQPQHF	TGTGCCTGGAGTTCGACAGGGTTAGGGGGTCAGCCCCAGCATTTT
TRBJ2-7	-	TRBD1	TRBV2	CASRGTGDSYEQYF	TGTGCCAGCAGGGGGACAGGGGATTCCTACGAGCAGTACTTC
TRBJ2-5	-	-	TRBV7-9	CASSQEYLETQYF	TGTGCCAGCAGCCAAGAGTACCTGGAGACCCAGTACTTC
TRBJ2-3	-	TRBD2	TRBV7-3	CASSILAGGSDTQYF	TGTGCCAGCAGCATTCTAGCGGGAGGGTCAGATACGCAGTATTTT
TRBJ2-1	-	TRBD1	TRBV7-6	CASSLGTGSRNEQFF	TGTGCCAGCAGCTTAGGGACAGGTTCGAGAAATGAGCAGTTCTTC
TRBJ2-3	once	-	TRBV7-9	CASSLSRGTGTDTQYF	TGTGCCAGCAGCTTATCCCGCGGGACGGGGACAGATACGCAGTATTTT
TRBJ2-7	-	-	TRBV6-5	CASSYSEGQWNEQYF	TGTGCCAGCAGTTACTCGGAGGGGCAGTGGAACGAGCAGTACTTC